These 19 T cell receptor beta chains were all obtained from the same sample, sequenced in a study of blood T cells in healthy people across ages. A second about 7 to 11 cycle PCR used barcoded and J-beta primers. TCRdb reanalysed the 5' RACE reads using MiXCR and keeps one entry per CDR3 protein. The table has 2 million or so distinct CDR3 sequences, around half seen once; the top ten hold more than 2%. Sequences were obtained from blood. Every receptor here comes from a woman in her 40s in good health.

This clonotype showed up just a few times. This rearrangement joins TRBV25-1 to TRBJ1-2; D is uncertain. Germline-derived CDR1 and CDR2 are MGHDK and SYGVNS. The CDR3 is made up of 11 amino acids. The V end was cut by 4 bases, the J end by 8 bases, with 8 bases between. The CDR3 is CASSAVSGYTF. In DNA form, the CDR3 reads TGTGCCAGCAGTGCAGTGTCAGGCTACACCTTC.

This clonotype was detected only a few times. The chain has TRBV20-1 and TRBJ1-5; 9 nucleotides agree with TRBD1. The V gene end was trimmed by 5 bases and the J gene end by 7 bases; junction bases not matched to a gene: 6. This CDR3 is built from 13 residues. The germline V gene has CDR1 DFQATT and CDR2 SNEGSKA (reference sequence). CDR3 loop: CSAPTGGGQPQHF. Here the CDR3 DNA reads TGCAGTGCTCCCACAGGGGGCGGGCAGCCCCAGCATTTT.

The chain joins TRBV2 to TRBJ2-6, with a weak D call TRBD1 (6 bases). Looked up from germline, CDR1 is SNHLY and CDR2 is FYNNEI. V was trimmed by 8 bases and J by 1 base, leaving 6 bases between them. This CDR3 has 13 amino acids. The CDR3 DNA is TGTGCCAGCGGACAGTCTGGGGCCAACGTCCTGACTTTC. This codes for CASGQSGANVLTF.

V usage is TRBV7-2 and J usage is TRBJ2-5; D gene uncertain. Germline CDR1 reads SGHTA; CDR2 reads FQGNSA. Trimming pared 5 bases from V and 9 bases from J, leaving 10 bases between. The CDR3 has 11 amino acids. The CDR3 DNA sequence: TGTGCCAGCAGCCCCGACTGGGCCCAGTACTTC. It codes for CASSPDWAQYF.

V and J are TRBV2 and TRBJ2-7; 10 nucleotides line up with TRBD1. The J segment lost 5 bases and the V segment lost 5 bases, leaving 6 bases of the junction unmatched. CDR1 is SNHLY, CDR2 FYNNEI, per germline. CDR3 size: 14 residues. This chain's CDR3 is CASSPDRGYNEQYF. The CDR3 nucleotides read TGTGCCAGCAGTCCGGACAGGGGGTATAACGAGCAGTACTTC.

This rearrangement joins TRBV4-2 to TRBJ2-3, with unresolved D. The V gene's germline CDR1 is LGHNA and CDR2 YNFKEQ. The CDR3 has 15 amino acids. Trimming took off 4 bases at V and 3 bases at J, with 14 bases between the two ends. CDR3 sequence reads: CASSRPEMGTDTQYF. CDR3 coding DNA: TGTGCCAGCAGCCGCCCGGAAATGGGAACAGATACGCAGTATTTT.

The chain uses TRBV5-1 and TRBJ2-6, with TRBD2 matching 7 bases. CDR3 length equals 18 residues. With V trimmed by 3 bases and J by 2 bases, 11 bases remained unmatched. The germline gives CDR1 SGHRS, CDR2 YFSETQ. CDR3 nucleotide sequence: TGCGCCAGCAGCTCGGCCAGTGCGGGGGATGCTGGGGCCAACGTCCTGACTTTC. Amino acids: CASSSASAGDAGANVLTF.

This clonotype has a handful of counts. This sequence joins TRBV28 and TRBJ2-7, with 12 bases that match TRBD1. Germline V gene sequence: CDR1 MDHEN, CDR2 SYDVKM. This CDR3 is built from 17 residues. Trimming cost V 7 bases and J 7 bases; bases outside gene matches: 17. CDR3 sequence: CASINNPGTGGRDEQYF. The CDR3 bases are TGTGCCAGCATAAACAACCCCGGGACAGGGGGCAGGGATGAGCAGTACTTC.

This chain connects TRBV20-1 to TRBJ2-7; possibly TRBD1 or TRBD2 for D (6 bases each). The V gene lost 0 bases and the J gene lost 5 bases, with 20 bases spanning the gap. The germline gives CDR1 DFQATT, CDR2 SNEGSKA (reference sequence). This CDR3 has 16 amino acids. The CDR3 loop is CSARDLGGPGANEQYF. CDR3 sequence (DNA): TGCAGTGCTAGAGATCTTGGGGGGCCTGGCGCCAACGAGCAGTACTTC.

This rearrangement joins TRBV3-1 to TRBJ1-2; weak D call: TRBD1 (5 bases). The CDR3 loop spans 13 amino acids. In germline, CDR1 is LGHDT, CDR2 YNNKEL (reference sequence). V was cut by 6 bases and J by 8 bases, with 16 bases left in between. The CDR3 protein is CASRPDSTRGYTF. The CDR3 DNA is TGTGCCAGCAGACCCGACAGTACGCGGGGCTACACCTTC. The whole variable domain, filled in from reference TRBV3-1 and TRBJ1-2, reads DTAVSQTPKYLVTQMGNDKSIKCEQNLGHDTMYWYKQDSKKFLKIMFSYNNKELIINETVPNRFSPKSPDKAHLNLHINSLELGDSAVYFCASRPDSTRGYTFGSGTRLTVV.

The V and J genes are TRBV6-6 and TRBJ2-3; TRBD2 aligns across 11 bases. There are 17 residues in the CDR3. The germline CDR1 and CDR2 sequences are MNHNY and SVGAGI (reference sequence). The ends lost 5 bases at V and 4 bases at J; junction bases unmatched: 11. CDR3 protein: CASSPRTSGSNPDTQYF. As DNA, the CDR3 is TGTGCCAGCAGTCCTAGGACTAGCGGGTCAAACCCAGATACGCAGTATTTT.

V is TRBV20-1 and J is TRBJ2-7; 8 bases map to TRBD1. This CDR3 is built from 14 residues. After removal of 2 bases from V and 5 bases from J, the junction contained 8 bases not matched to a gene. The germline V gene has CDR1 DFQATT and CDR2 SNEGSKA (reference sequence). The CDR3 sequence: CSARRTGMRNEQYF. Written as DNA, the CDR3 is TGCAGTGCTAGACGGACAGGGATGAGGAACGAGCAGTACTTC.

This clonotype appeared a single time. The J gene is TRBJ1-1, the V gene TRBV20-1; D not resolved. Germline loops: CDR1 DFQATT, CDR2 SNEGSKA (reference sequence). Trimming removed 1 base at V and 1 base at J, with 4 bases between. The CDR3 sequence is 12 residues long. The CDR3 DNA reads TGCAGTGCTAGAGTCACGAACACTGAAGCTTTCTTT. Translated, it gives CSARVTNTEAFF.

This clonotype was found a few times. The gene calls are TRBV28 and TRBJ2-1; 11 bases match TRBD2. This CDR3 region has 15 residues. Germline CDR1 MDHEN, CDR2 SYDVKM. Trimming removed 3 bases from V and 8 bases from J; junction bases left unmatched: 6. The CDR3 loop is CASSLVAGGPYEQFF. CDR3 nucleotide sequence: TGTGCCAGCAGTTTGGTAGCGGGGGGGCCATATGAGCAGTTCTTC.

The CDR3 loop reads CASSQEWQQETQYF. The CDR3 DNA reads as TGCGCCAGCAGCCAAGAGTGGCAGCAAGAGACCCAGTACTTC. The chain recombines TRBV4-3 with TRBJ2-5, with no clear D. The CDR3 is made up of 14 amino acids. Trimming cost V 0 bases and J 2 bases, with 7 bases left between them. Germline assignment: CDR1 LGHNA and CDR2 YSLEER.

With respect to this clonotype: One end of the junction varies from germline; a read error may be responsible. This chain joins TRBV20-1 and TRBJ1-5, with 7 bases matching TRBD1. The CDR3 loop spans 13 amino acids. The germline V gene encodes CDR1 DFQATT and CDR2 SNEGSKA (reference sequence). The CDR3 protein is CSAAQGYNQPLHF. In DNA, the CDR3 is TGCAGTGCTGCACAGGGGTACAATCAGCCCCTGCATTTT.

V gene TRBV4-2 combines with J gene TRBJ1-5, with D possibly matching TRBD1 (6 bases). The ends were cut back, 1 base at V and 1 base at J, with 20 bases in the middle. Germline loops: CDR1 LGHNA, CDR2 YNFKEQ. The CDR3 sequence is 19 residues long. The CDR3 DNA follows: TGTGCCAGCAGCCAAGGGCGGGGGCGCGAGTCTGGGAGCAATCAGCCCCAGCATTTT. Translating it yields CASSQGRGRESGSNQPQHF.

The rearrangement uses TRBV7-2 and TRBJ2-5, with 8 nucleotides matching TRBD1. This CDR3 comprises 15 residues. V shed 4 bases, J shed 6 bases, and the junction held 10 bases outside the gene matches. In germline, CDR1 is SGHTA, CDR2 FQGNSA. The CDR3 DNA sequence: TGTGCCAGCAGCTCGGCCAAAGACAGGGGACAGACCCAGTACTTC. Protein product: CASSSAKDRGQTQYF.

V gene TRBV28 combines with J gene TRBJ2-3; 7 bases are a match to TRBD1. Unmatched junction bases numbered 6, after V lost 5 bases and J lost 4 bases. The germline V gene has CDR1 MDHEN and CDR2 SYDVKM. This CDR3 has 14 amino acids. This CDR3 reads CASSVTGAADTQYF. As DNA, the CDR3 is TGTGCCAGCAGTGTCACAGGGGCGGCAGATACGCAGTATTTT.